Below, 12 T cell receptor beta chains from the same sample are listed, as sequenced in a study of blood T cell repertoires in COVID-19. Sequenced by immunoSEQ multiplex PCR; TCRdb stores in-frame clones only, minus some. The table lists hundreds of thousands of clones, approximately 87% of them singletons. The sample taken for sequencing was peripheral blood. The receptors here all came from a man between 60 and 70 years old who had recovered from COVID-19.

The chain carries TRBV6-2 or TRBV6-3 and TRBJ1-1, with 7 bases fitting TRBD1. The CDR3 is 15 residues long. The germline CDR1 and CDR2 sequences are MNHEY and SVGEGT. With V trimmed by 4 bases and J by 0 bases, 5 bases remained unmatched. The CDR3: CASSSPTGLNTEAFF. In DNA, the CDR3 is TGTGCCAGCAGTTCCCCGACAGGGTTGAACACTGAAGCTTTCTTT.

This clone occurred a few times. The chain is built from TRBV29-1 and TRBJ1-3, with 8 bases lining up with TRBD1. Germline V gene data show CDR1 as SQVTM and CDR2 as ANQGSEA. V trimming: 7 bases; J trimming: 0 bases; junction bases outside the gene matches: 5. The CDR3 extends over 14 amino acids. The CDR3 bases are TGCAGCGGCTGGGACAGGACCTCTGGAAACACCATATATTTT. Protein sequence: CSGWDRTSGNTIYF.

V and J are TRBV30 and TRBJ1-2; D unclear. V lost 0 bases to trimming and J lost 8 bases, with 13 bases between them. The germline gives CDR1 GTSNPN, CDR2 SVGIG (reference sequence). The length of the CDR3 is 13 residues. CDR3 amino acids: CAWSVPPGKGYTF. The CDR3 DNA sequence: TGTGCCTGGAGTGTACCCCCAGGAAAGGGCTACACCTTC. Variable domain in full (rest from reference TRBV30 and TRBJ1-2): SQTIHQWPATLVQPVGSPLSLECTVEGTSNPNLYWYRQAAGRGLQLLFYSVGIGQISSEVPQNLSASRPQDRQFILSSKKLLLSDSGFYLCAWSVPPGKGYTFGSGTRLTVV.

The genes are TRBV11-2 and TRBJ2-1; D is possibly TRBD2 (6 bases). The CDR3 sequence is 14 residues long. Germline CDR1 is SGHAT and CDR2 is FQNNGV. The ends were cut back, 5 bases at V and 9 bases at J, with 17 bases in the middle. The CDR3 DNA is TGTGCCAGCAGCCTCATTCTAGCGACGTCTGAGCAGTTCTTC. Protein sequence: CASSLILATSEQFF.

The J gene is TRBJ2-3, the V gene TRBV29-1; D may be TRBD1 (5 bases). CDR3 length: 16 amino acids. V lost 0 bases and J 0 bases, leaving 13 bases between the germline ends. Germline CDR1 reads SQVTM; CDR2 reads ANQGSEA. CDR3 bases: TGCAGCGTTGAAGAAATCTCGGCAGGGAGCACAGATACGCAGTATTTT. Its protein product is CSVEEISAGSTDTQYF.

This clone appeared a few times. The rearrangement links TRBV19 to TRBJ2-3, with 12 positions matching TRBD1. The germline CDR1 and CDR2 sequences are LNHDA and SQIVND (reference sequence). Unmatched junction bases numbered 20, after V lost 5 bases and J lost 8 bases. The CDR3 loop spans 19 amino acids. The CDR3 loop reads CASSYLSGTGGRLGPTQYF. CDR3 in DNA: TGTGCCAGTAGTTATCTCTCCGGGACAGGGGGCAGGTTGGGCCCTACGCAGTATTTT.

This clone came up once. The CDR3 DNA sequence: TGTGCCAGTAGTCCCACAGGGGTCAATCAGCCCCAGCATTTT. It specifies CASSPTGVNQPQHF. The genes are TRBV19 and TRBJ1-5; 7 bases map to TRBD1. This CDR3 is 14 amino acids long. Trimming took 5 bases from V and 3 from J; bases not matched to a gene: 4. The germline V gene encodes CDR1 LNHDA and CDR2 SQIVND (reference sequence).

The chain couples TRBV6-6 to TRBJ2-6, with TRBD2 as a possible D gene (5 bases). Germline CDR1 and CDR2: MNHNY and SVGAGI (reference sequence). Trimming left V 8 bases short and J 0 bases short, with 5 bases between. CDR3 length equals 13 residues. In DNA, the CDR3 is TGTGCCAGCGGACTCTCTGGGGCCAACGTCCTGACTTTC. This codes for CASGLSGANVLTF.

CDR3 loop: CASIATGTFTGELFF. CDR3 bases: TGTGCCAGTATCGCGACAGGGACCTTCACCGGGGAGCTGTTTTTT. The chain links TRBV19 to TRBJ2-2, with TRBD1 matching 7 bases. V gave up 7 bases and J gave up 4 bases; unmatched junction bases: 9. Germline V gives CDR1 LNHDA, CDR2 SQIVND (reference sequence). The CDR3 runs to 15 residues.

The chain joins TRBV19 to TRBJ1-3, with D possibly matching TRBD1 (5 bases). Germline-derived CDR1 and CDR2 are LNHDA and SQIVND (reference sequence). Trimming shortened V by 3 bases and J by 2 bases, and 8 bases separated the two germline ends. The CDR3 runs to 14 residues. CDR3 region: CASSIGGTGNTIYF. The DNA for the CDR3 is TGTGCCAGTAGTATCGGGGGAACTGGAAACACCATATATTTT.

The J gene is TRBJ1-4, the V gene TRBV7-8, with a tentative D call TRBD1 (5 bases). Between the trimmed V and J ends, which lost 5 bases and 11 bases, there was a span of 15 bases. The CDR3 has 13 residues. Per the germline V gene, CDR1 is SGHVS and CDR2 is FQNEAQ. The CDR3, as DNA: TGTGCCAGCAGCCTGAGATGGGGGGACAAACTGTTTTTT. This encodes CASSLRWGDKLFF.

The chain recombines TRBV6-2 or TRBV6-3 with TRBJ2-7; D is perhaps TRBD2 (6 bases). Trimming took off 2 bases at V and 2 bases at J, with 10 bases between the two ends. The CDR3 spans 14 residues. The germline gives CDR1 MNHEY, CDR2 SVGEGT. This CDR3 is CASSYQRATYEQYF. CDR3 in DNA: TGTGCCAGCAGTTACCAGCGGGCTACCTACGAGCAGTACTTC.